Listed below are T cell receptor beta chains from one sample, sequenced in a study of metastatic and nonmetastatic thyroid tumors. TCRdb reanalyzed the PCR reads via MiXCR. The sample yields 43,000 or so clones, around 4% seen once. Input material: blood. The receptors were gathered from a female donor with papillary thyroid cancer or a benign thyroid nodule (not recorded which). Some clones in this sample may be carry-over from other donors' samples. Each CDR3 is given with its conserved first and last residue. D genes are given only for firm matches. Expanded clones are given a class, and other clones once, few, many or no size at all.

CDR3 DNA | CDR3 protein | clone size | J gene | D gene | V gene
TGCAGTGCTAGCGTACTAGACGACTACAATGCGCAGTTCTTC | CSASVLDDYNAQFF | few | TRBJ2-1 | NA | TRBV20-1
TGTGCCACCTCTTTGGCTGGAAACACCATATATTTT | CATSLAGNTIYF | NA | TRBJ1-3 | NA | TRBV15
TGTGCCAGCACTCCCGGGGGGGGAGATGGAAACATTCAGTACTTC | CASTPGGGDGNIQYF | many | TRBJ2-4 | TRBD2 | TRBV9
TGTGCCAGCAGTCCTATCTGGGCCAACGTCCTGACTTTC | CASSPIWANVLTF | few | TRBJ2-6 | NA | TRBV27
TGTGCCAGCAGCTTAGTTGCTCCGGGAAAGGGCACAGATACGCAGTATTTT | CASSLVAPGKGTDTQYF | many | TRBJ2-3 | NA | TRBV11-3
TGTGCCAGCAGCCCCCCTGGTGGGGAGCTGTTTTTT | CASSPPGGELFF | many | TRBJ2-2 | NA | TRBV3-1
TGCAGTGCCGTTCCTGCTCTAGGGGACAGTGGCTATGGCTACACCTTC | CSAVPALGDSGYGYTF | many | TRBJ1-2 | TRBD1 | TRBV20-1
TGTGCCAGCAGCTCAACACAGGGGGCCCTGCTATGCTATGGCTACACCTTC | CASSSTQGALLCYGYTF | NA | TRBJ1-2 | TRBD1 | TRBV9
TGTGCCAGCAGTCTCCTAGGGCTCACGAGCTCCTACAATGAGCAGTTCTTC | CASSLLGLTSSYNEQFF | many | TRBJ2-1 | NA | TRBV6-1
TGTGCCACCAGCGGAATAGCGGGAGACTCCGAGCAGTACTTC | CATSGIAGDSEQYF | many | TRBJ2-7 | TRBD2 | TRBV15
TGCAGTGCTAAAACTCTAGCGGGAGACTACAATGAGCAGTTCTTC | CSAKTLAGDYNEQFF | many | TRBJ2-1 | TRBD2 | TRBV20-1
TGTGCCAGCAGCCGGGGACAGAAATTTCACTTT | CASSRGQKFHF | many | TRBJ1-6 | TRBD1 | TRBV2
TGCAGCGTTTTGAGGACAGGGGGGAGCTCTGGGGCCAACGTCCTGACTTTC | CSVLRTGGSSGANVLTF | many | TRBJ2-6 | TRBD1 | TRBV29-1
TGCGCCAGCAGCCAGTCGACAGGGAACACCGGGGAGCTGTTTTTT | CASSQSTGNTGELFF | many | TRBJ2-2 | NA | TRBV5-1
TGCGCCAGCAGCCTATCCCACGGGGAGGATAACACCATATATTTT | CASSLSHGEDNTIYF | NA | TRBJ1-3 | NA | TRBV5-1
TGTGCCAGCAGCTCCATTGCTGGCTACACCTTC | CASSSIAGYTF | NA | TRBJ1-2 | NA | TRBV9
TGCGCCATCAGTGTACAGGGGCGGGATCAGCCCCAGCATTTT | CAISVQGRDQPQHF | NA | TRBJ1-5 | TRBD1 | TRBV10-2
TGTGCCAGCAGCTTGGCGGGGGCGGGATCTTTGCACGAGCAGTACTTC | CASSLAGAGSLHEQYF | few | TRBJ2-7 | NA | TRBV7-3
TGCGCCAGCAGTGAGCCAACTCCGGGACTAGCGGGAGGCAGCACATATACGCAGTATTTT | CASSEPTPGLAGGSTYTQYF | few | TRBJ2-3 | TRBD2 | TRBV10-2
TGTGCCAGCAGTTACCCTAGCGGCCTCTCCTACGAGCAGTACTTC | CASSYPSGLSYEQYF | many | TRBJ2-7 | TRBD2 | TRBV6-5
TGTGCCAGCAGCCCGGACAGCCTAATAGCCAAAAACATTCAGTACTTC | CASSPDSLIAKNIQYF | few | TRBJ2-4 | NA | TRBV11-3
TGCAGTGCTTCGCTAGCGGGAGGACCCACAGATACGCAGTATTTT | CSASLAGGPTDTQYF | few | TRBJ2-3 | TRBD2 | TRBV20-1
TGTGCCACCAGTGACCTCACTAGCGGGAGGCCAGATACGCAGTATTTT | CATSDLTSGRPDTQYF | many | TRBJ2-3 | TRBD2 | TRBV24-1
TGTGCCACCAGCAGAAGTAGCGGGAGCTACAATGAGCAGTTCTTC | CATSRSSGSYNEQFF | few | TRBJ2-1 | TRBD2 | TRBV15
TGCGCCAGCAGGGCGGGACCTAACAATGAGCAGTTCTTC | CASRAGPNNEQFF | many | TRBJ2-1 | NA | TRBV5-1
TGTGCCAGTAGTACCAAGAACAGGGCGGCTAATGAAAAACTGTTTTTT | CASSTKNRAANEKLFF | many | TRBJ1-4 | NA | TRBV19
TGCAGCGTTGAGGGTCGGGGGGCGTCCACTGAAGCTTTCTTT | CSVEGRGASTEAFF | many | TRBJ1-1 | NA | TRBV29-1
TGTGCCAGCAGCCAATTGTGGGCTAGCGGGAGCTCCTACGAGCAGTACTTC | CASSQLWASGSSYEQYF | NA | TRBJ2-7 | TRBD2 | TRBV7-2
TGCAGTGCTAGTGTCGGGGGCAATCAGCCCCAGCATTTT | CSASVGGNQPQHF | many | TRBJ1-5 | NA | TRBV20-1
TGCGCCAGCAGCTTGGAGTTGGGGGGCTCCTACGAGCAGTACTTC | CASSLELGGSYEQYF | many | TRBJ2-7 | NA | TRBV5-1
TGTGCCAGCAGTTCGTCAGGGGACCTAACCTACGAGCAGTACTTC | CASSSSGDLTYEQYF | few | TRBJ2-7 | NA | TRBV6-1
TGTGCCAGCAGCTTTCGGCGGGAGGAAGAGACCCAGTACTTC | CASSFRREEETQYF | many | TRBJ2-5 | TRBD2 | TRBV5-5
TGTGCCAGCAGCTTAGATAGCGTTCGCACCGGGGAGCTGTTTTTT | CASSLDSVRTGELFF | NA | TRBJ2-2 | NA | TRBV7-2
TGTGCCAGCAGTTTATCCGGGGAGCTGTTTTTT | CASSLSGELFF | many | TRBJ2-2 | NA | TRBV12-3/TRBV12-4
TGTGCCACCGACAACCGAAGCTCTGGAAACACCATATATTTT | CATDNRSSGNTIYF | many | TRBJ1-3 | NA | TRBV7-9
TGTGACACCAGTGATAACACAGCGGGAGTGTCATATACGCAGTATTTT | CDTSDNTAGVSYTQYF | once | TRBJ2-3 | TRBD2 | TRBV24-1
TGTGCCAGCAGCCCCTCGCGGGGACAGCCCCAGCATTTT | CASSPSRGQPQHF | many | TRBJ1-5 | NA | TRBV3-1
TGTGCCAGCCTAGACGACTGGTCCTACGAGCAGTACTTC | CASLDDWSYEQYF | many | TRBJ2-7 | NA | TRBV11-3
TGTGCCACCAGTGCGGGACAGGGGATCGATGAGCAGTTCTTC | CATSAGQGIDEQFF | many | TRBJ2-1 | TRBD1 | TRBV24-1
TGTGCCAGCATCTTAGGAGATACCCAGTACTTC | CASILGDTQYF | NA | TRBJ2-5 | NA | TRBV7-2
TGTGCCAGCAGATTGACGCGTTGGGTAGCCGGCTACACCTTC | CASRLTRWVAGYTF | NA | TRBJ1-2 | NA | TRBV6-2/TRBV6-3
TGTGCCAGCAGCTCCTCCGGGACTAGCGGGAGGTCGGGGACCGGGGAGCTGTTTTTT | CASSSSGTSGRSGTGELFF | many | TRBJ2-2 | TRBD2 | TRBV27
TGTGCCAGCAACTTAACTAGCGGGGGATCCTACGAGCAGTACTTC | CASNLTSGGSYEQYF | NA | TRBJ2-7 | TRBD2 | TRBV7-2
TGTGCCGGCAGCTTAGCGGGTCAGATGAACACTGAGGCTTTCTTT | CAGSLAGQMNTEAFF | NA | TRBJ1-1 | NA | TRBV11-3
TGTGCCAGCAGCCGTGCAGGGGGCTCCTACGAGCAGTACTTC | CASSRAGGSYEQYF | NA | TRBJ2-7 | TRBD1 | TRBV6-2/TRBV6-3
TGTGCCAGCAGTTACTCGACCAAGATGGGCTATGGCTACACCTTC | CASSYSTKMGYGYTF | few | TRBJ1-2 | NA | TRBV6-5
TGTGCCAGCAGTCAGACAGGATGGGGCTACACCTTC | CASSQTGWGYTF | NA | TRBJ1-2 | NA | TRBV12-3/TRBV12-4
TGCGCCAGCAGTGAGTCGGAGGGGTTGGGCTATCAGCCCCAGCATTTT | CASSESEGLGYQPQHF | many | TRBJ1-5 | NA | TRBV10-2